Each of the 13 T cell receptor beta chains below was sequenced from the same sample in a study of cytomegalovirus exposure and HLA in healthy donors. The PCR made use of 60 Vbeta and 13 Jbeta primers. This table comes from immunoSEQ multiplex PCR, and its TCRdb copy is limited to in-frame clones, with some not included. Here the sample spans about 110,000 clones, 82% being singletons. Specimen: PBMCs. Receptors were obtained from a man in his thirties or forties in good health and CMV-seropositive.

This chain connects TRBV29-1 to TRBJ1-2; possibly TRBD1 for D (5 bases). The CDR3 contains 13 residues. The germline V gene encodes CDR1 SQVTM and CDR2 ANQGSEA. Trimming pared 7 bases from V and 4 bases from J, leaving 16 bases between. CDR3 sequence: CSAGETQGYGYTF. In DNA, the CDR3 is TGCAGCGCGGGTGAGACTCAGGGCTATGGCTACACCTTC. The entire variable domain, with the rest obtained from reference TRBV29-1 and TRBJ1-2, is as follows: SAVISQKPSRDICQRGTSLTIQCQVDSQVTMMFWYRQQPGQSLTLIATANQGSEATYESGFVIDKFPISRPNLTFSTLTVSNMSPEDSSIYLCSAGETQGYGYTFGSGTRLTVV.

The chain combines TRBV7-8 with TRBJ2-5; maybe TRBD2 (6 bases). This CDR3 region has 14 residues. With 5 bases removed from V and 4 bases from J, the gap between germline ends came to 14 bases. In germline, CDR1 is SGHVS, CDR2 FQNEAQ. The CDR3 region is CASSPRGGTETQYF. DNA for the CDR3: TGTGCCAGCAGCCCCCGGGGAGGTACAGAGACCCAGTACTTC. Full variable domain (remainder filled in from reference TRBV7-8 and TRBJ2-5): GAGVSQSPRYKVAKRGQDVALRCDPISGHVSLFWYQQALGQGPEFLTYFQNEAQLDKSGLPSDRFFAERPEGSVSTLKIQRTQQEDSAVYLCASSPRGGTETQYFGPGTRLLVL.

This chain uses TRBV13 with TRBJ1-1; TRBD1 matches 7 bases. Trimming removed 6 bases from V and 3 bases from J; junction bases left unmatched: 4. The germline gives CDR1 PRHDT, CDR2 FYEKMQ (reference sequence). This CDR3 has 13 amino acids. The CDR3: CASSRTGHTEAFF. The CDR3, as DNA: TGTGCCAGCAGTAGGACAGGCCACACTGAAGCTTTCTTT.

V is TRBV5-1 and J is TRBJ2-5; 8 bases are a match to TRBD2. V shed 3 bases, J shed 2 bases, and the junction held 6 bases outside the gene matches. CDR3 size: 15 residues. Germline V gene lookup returns CDR1 SGHRS and CDR2 YFSETQ. The CDR3 loop is CASSSLAGSQETQYF. The CDR3, as DNA: TGCGCCAGCAGCTCATTAGCGGGGAGTCAAGAGACCCAGTACTTC.

This rearrangement joins TRBV4-1 to TRBJ2-5, with TRBD1 identical over 7 bases. The DNA end is a closer match to TRBJ2-7, so the J assignment may be wrong. Germline loops: CDR1 MGHRA, CDR2 YSYEKL. The CDR3 has 15 residues. CDR3 sequence (DNA): TGCGCCAGCAGCCAGCAGACAGGGACGTTGAACGAGCAGTACTTC. Encoded protein: CASSQQTGTLNEQYF.

This clone was seen only a few times. This chain links TRBV6-6 with TRBJ1-1, with TRBD1 as a possible D gene (5 bases). Germline CDR1 reads MNHNY; CDR2 reads SVGAGI (reference sequence). V was clipped by 5 bases and J by 2 bases, with 6 bases between them. The CDR3 has 12 amino acids. The DNA for the CDR3 is TGTGCCAGCAGTGACAGAAACACTGAAGCTTTCTTT. As protein: CASSDRNTEAFF.

The V call is TRBV6-5, the J call TRBJ2-7, with 8 nucleotides matching TRBD2. From germline, CDR1 is MNHEY and CDR2 SVGAGI. Germline trimming cut 8 bases from V and 3 bases from J; bases unmatched to any gene: 6. The CDR3 runs to 13 residues. CDR3 protein: CASRGRGVYEQYF. CDR3 sequence (DNA): TGTGCCAGCCGTGGGCGGGGGGTCTACGAGCAGTACTTC.

The chain links TRBV4-1 to TRBJ2-5; 11 positions match TRBD2. Looked up from germline, CDR1 is MGHRA and CDR2 is YSYEKL. The CDR3 spans 18 residues. V lost 3 bases and J lost 3; bases outside the gene matches: 12. CDR3 loop: CASSHHLTGTSGEETQYF. In DNA, the CDR3 is TGCGCCAGCAGCCACCACTTAACCGGGACTAGCGGAGAAGAGACCCAGTACTTC.

This chain connects TRBV5-5 to TRBJ2-7; D gene uncertain. This CDR3 is built from 14 residues. V gave up 0 bases and J gave up 1 base, with 8 bases separating them. CDR1 is SGHKS, CDR2 YYEKEE, per germline (reference sequence). CDR3 loop: CASSLALESYEQYF. The DNA for the CDR3 is TGTGCCAGCAGCTTGGCCTTAGAGTCCTACGAGCAGTACTTC.

The chain carries TRBV5-1 and TRBJ2-5; 8 nucleotides match TRBD1. This CDR3 region has 15 residues. The germline V gene encodes CDR1 SGHRS and CDR2 YFSETQ. With V trimmed by 1 base and J by 0 bases, 2 bases remained unmatched. CDR3 sequence reads: CASSLQGAHQETQYF. CDR3 DNA: TGCGCCAGCAGCTTGCAGGGGGCCCACCAAGAGACCCAGTACTTC.

This CDR3 reads CASSVEEGPNYGYTF. In nucleotides, the CDR3 is TGTGCCAGCAGCGTAGAAGAGGGCCCTAACTATGGCTACACCTTC. This chain uses TRBV9 with TRBJ1-2; D is uncertain. Germline V CDR1 and CDR2: SGDLS, YYNGEE. The CDR3 extends over 15 amino acids. Between the trimmed V and J ends, which lost 0 bases and 0 bases, there was a span of 9 bases.

The genes are TRBV5-4 and TRBJ2-3, with a weak D call TRBD1 (6 bases). There are 17 residues in the CDR3. Germline values: CDR1 SGHNT, CDR2 YYREEE (reference sequence). Trimming cost V 4 bases and J 2 bases, with 20 bases left between them. Here the CDR3 DNA reads TGTGCCAGCAGCCCACGCCCCGACAGGCCGATCACAGATACGCAGTATTTT. This codes for CASSPRPDRPITDTQYF.

The rearrangement joins TRBV2 to TRBJ2-1; no firm D call. The V gene lost 2 bases and the J gene lost 4 bases, with 6 bases spanning the gap. The germline CDR1 and CDR2 sequences are SNHLY and FYNNEI. The CDR3 runs 13 residues. CDR3 in amino acids: CASSETTYNEQFF. DNA for the CDR3: TGTGCCAGCAGTGAAACCACTTACAATGAGCAGTTCTTC.